The TCR beta chain described here comes from a study of blood T cell repertoires in COVID-19. V shed 7 bases, J shed 10 bases, and the junction held 11 bases outside the gene matches. Germline CDR1 and CDR2: SGHRS and YFSETQ. The CDR3 contains 15 residues. Produced via immunoSEQ multiplex PCR; TCRdb's table is partial and in-frame only. Among 14,000 to 15,000 clones, 92% were seen once, and the ten largest hold under 9%. The material sequenced was peripheral blood. V gene TRBV5-1 combines with J gene TRBJ1-6, with 10 bases lining up with TRBD1. The clonotype was recovered from a human donor with active COVID-19. The donor label of this sample is uncertain. The CDR3 sequence is CASRNRDRGESPLHF. DNA of the CDR3: TGCGCCAGCCGGAACCGGGACAGGGGCGAATCACCCCTCCACTTT.